The 2 T cell receptor beta chains reported below all come from one sample, sequenced in a study of T cell clones after liver transplantation. Proliferating CFSE-low MLR cells were sequenced to define alloreactive TCRbeta sequences. The table came from immunoSEQ multiplex PCR; TCRdb's copy has only in-frame clones and leaves some out. Of some 130 clones in the sample, under 35% were seen once. Their antigen targets remain unknown. Input material: CD4+ T cells from cultured PBMCs. The receptors come from a human patient who received a liver transplant. Some T cells may be graft donor cells.

This clone is categorized as hyperexpanded (1% or more). This chain links TRBV4-1 with TRBJ1-5, with 8 bases fitting TRBD1. Germline lookup yields CDR1 MGHRA and CDR2 YSYEKL. The CDR3 loop spans 15 amino acids. V gave up 0 bases and J gave up 7 bases; unmatched junction bases: 5. CDR3 coding DNA: TGCGCCAGCAGCCAAGAGGACAGGGCAGGGCAGCCCCAGCATTTT. Its protein product is CASSQEDRAGQPQHF.

This clone was observed a few times. This sample also contains other DNA sequences that code for the same CDR3. V gene TRBV7-2 combines with J gene TRBJ2-5; D is possibly TRBD1 (6 bases). CDR1 is SGHTA and CDR2 is FQGNSA in the germline V gene. The CDR3 spans 13 residues. The V gene lost 4 bases and the J gene lost 5 bases, with 11 bases spanning the gap. The chain's CDR3 is CASSSVRGETQYF. The CDR3 DNA is TGTGCCAGCAGCTCCGTTAGGGGGGAGACCCAGTACTTC. The entire variable domain, with the rest obtained from reference TRBV7-2 and TRBJ2-5, is as follows: GAGVSQSPSNKVTEKGKDVELRCDPISGHTALYWYRQSLGQGLEFLIYFQGNSAPDKSGLPSDRFSAERTGGSVSTLTIQRTQQEDSAVYLCASSSVRGETQYFGPGTRLLVL.